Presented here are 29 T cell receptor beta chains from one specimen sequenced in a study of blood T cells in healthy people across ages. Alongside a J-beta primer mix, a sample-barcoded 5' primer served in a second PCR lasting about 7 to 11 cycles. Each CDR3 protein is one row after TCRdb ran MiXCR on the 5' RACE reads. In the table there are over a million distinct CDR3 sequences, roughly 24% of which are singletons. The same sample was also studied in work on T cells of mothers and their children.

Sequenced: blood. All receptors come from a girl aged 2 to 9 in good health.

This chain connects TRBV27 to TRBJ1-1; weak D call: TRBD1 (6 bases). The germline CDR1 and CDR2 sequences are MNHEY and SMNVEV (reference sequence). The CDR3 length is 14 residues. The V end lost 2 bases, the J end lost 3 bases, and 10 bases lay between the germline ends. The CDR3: CASSLTDSYTEAFF. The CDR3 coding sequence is TGTGCCAGCAGTTTAACGGACAGCTACACTGAAGCTTTCTTT.

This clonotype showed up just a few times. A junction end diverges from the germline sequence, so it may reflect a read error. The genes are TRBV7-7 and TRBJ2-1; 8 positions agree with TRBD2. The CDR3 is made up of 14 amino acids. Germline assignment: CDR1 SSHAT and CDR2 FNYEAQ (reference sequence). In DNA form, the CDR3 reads TGTGCTAGCAGCTCTCTTGACAGCGGGGGTGAGCAGTTCTTC. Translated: CASSSLDSGGEQFF.

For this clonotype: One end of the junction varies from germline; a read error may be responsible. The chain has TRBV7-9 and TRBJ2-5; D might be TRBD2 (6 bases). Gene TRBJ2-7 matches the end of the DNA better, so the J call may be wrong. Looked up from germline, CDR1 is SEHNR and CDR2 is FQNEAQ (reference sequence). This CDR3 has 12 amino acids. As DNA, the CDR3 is TGTGGCAGCAGCCGGGGGTTCAACGAGCAGTACTTC. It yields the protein CGSSRGFNEQYF.

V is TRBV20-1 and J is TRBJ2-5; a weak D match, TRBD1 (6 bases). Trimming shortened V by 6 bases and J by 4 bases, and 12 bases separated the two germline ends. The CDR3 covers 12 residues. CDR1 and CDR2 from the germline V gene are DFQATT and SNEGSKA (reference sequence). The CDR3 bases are TGCAGTGCCAGATCAGGGGCAGAGACCCAGTACTTC. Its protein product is CSARSGAETQYF.

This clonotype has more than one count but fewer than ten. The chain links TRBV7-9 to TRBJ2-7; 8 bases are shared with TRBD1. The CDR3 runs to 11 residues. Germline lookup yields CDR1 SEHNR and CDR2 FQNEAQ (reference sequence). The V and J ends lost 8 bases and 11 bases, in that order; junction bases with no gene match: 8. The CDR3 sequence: CASSLGQVEYF. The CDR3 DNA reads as TGTGCCAGCTCTTTGGGACAGGTGGAGTACTTC.

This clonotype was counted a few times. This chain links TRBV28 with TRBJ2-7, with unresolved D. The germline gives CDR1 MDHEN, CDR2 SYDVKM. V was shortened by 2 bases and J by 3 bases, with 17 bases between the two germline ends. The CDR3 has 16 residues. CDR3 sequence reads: CASSLRIRVADYEQYF. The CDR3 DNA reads TGTGCCAGCAGTTTAAGGATTCGGGTGGCGGACTACGAGCAGTACTTC.

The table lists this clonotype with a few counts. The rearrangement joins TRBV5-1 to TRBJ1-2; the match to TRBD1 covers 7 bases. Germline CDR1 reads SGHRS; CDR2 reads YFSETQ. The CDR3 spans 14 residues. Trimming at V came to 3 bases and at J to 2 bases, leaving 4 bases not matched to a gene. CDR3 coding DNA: TGCGCCAGCAGCTGGGGGACAGAGAACTATGGCTACACCTTC. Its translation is CASSWGTENYGYTF.

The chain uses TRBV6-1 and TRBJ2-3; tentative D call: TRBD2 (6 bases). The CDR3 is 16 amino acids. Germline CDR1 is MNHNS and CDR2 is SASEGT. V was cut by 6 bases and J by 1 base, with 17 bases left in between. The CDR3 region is CASRKLGDFGTDTQYF. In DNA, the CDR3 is TGTGCCAGCAGGAAGCTAGGGGACTTTGGCACAGATACGCAGTATTTT.

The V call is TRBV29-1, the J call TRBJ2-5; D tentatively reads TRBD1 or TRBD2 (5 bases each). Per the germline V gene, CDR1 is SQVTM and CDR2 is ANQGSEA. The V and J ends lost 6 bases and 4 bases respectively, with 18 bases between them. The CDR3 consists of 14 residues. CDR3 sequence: CSVYKLGDPETQYF. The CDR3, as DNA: TGCAGCGTCTATAAATTGGGGGACCCAGAGACCCAGTACTTC.

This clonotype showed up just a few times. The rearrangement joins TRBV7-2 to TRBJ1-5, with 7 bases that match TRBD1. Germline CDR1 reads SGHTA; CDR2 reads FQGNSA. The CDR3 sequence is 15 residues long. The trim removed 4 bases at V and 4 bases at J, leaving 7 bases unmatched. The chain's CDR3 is CASSSLEGANQPQHF. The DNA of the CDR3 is TGTGCCAGCAGCTCACTTGAGGGGGCGAATCAGCCCCAGCATTTT.

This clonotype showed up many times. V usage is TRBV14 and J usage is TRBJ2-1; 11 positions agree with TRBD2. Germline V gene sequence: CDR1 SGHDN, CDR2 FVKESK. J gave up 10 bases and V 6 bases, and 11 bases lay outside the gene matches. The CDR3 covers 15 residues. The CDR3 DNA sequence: TGTGCCAGCAGGTATACTAGCGGGAGCGATGGGGAGCAGTTCTTC. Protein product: CASRYTSGSDGEQFF.

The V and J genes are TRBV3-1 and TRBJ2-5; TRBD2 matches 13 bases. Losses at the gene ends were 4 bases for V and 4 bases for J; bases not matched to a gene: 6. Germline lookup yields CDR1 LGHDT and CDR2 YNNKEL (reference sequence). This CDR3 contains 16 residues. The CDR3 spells CASSPGLAGPRETQYF. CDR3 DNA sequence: TGTGCCAGCAGCCCGGGACTAGCGGGACCGCGAGAGACCCAGTACTTC.

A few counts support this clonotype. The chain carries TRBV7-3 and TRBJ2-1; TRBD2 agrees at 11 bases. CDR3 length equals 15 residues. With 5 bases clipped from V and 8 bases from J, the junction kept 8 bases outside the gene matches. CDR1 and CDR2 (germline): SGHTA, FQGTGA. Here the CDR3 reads CASSVTSGNLHEQFF. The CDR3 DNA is TGTGCCAGCAGCGTGACTAGCGGGAATTTGCATGAGCAGTTCTTC.

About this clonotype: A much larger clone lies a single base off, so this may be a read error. CDR3 region: CASSAPGQGYNEQFF. Here the CDR3 DNA reads TGTGCCAGCAGCGCCCCGGGACAGGGCTACAATGAGCAGTTCTTC. V is TRBV9 and J is TRBJ2-1; 9 positions match TRBD1. CDR3 length: 15 amino acids. Trimming cost V 3 bases and J 3 bases; bases outside gene matches: 4. The germline V gene has CDR1 SGDLS and CDR2 YYNGEE. The whole variable domain, remainder taken from reference TRBV9 and TRBJ2-1, is DSGVTQTPKHLITATGQRVTLRCSPRSGDLSVYWYQQSLDQGLQFLIQYYNGEERAKGNILERFSAQQFPDLHSELNLSSLELGDSALYFCASSAPGQGYNEQFFGPGTRLTVL.

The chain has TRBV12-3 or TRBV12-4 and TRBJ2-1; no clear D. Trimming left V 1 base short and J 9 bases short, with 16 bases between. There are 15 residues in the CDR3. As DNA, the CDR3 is TGTGCCAGCAGTTTAGTGGTGGGTGTGGGCGGTGAGCAGTTCTTC. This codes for CASSLVVGVGGEQFF.

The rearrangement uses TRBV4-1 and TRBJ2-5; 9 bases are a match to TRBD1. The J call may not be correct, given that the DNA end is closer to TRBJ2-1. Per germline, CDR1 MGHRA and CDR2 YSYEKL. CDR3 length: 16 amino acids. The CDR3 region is CASSLAGTGSWNEQFF. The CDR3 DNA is TGCGCCAGCAGCCTGGCCGGGACAGGGAGTTGGAATGAGCAGTTCTTC.

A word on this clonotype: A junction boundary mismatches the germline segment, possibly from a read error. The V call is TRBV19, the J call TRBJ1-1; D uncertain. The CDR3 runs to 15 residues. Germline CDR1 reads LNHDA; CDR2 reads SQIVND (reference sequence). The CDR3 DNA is TGTGCCAGTAGTATAGATCTCGCGGAAGACACTGAAGCCTTCTTT. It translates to CASSIDLAEDTEAFF. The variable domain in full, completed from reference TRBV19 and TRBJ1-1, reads DGGITQSPKYLFRKEGQNVTLSCEQNLNHDAMYWYRQDPGQGLRLIYYSQIVNDFQKGDIAEGYSVSREKKESFPLTVTSAQKNPTAFYLCASSIDLAEDTEAFFGQGTRLTVV.

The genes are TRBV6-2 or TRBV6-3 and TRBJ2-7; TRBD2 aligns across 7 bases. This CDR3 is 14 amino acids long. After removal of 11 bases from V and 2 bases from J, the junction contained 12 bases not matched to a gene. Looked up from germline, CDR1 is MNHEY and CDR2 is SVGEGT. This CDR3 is CAATTAREPYEQYF. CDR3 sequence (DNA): TGTGCCGCAACCACCGCGCGGGAGCCCTACGAGCAGTACTTC.

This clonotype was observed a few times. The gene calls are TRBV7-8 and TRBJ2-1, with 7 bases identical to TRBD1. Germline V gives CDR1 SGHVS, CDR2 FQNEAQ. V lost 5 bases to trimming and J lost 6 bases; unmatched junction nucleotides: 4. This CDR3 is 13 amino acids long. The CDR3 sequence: CASSQDRINEQFF. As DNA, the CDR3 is TGTGCCAGCAGCCAGGACAGGATCAATGAGCAGTTCTTC.

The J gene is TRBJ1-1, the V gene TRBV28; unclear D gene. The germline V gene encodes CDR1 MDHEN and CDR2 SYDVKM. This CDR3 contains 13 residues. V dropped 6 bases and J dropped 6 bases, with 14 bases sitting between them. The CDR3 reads CASSLAGRSEAFF. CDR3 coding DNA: TGTGCCAGCAGCCTCGCGGGCCGCTCTGAAGCTTTCTTT.

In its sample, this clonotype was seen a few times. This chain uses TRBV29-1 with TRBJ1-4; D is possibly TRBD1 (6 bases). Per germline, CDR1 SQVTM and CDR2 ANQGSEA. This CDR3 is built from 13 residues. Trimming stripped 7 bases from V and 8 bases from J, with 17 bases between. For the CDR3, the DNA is TGCAGCGCTGAGGAGGGGGAAGGCGAAAAACTGTTTTTT. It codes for CSAEEGEGEKLFF.

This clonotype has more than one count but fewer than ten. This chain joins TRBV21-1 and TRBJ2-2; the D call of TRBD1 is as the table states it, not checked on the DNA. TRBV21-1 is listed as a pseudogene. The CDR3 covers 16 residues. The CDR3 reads CASSVISGNHTGELFF. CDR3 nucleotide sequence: TGTGCCAGCAGCGTAATCTCCGGGAACCACACCGGGGAGCTGTTTTTT.

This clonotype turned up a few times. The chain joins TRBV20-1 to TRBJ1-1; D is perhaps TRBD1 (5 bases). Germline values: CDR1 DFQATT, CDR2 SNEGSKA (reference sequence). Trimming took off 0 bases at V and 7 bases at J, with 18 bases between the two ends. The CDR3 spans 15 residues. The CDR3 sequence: CSARDRDRMGVEAFF. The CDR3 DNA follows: TGCAGTGCTAGAGATCGGGATAGGATGGGGGTTGAAGCTTTCTTT.

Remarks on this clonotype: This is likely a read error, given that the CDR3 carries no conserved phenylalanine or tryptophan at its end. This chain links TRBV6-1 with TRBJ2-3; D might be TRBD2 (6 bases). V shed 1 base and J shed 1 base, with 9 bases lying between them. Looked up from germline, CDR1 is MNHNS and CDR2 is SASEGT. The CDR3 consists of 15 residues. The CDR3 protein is CASSEGEVGTDTQYI. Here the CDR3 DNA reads TGTGCCAGCAGTGAAGGGGAGGTCGGCACAGATACGCAGTATATT.

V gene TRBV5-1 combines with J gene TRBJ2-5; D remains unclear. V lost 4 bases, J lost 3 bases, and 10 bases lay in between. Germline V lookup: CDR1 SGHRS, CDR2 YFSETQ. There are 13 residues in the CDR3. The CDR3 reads CASSGNDEETQYF. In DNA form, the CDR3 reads TGCGCCAGCAGCGGCAACGACGAAGAGACCCAGTACTTC.

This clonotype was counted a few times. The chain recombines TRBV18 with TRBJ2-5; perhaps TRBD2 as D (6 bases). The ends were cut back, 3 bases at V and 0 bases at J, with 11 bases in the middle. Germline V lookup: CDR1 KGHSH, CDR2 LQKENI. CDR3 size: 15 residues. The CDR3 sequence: CASSPQRANQETQYF. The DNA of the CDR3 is TGTGCCAGCTCACCCCAGCGGGCTAACCAAGAGACCCAGTACTTC.

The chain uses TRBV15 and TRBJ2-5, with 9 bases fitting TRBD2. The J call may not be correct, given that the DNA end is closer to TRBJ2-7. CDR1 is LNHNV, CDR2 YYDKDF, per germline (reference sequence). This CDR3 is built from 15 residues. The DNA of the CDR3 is TGTGCCACTTGCCGGGTCGCGGGAGGGCCCGACGAGCAGTACTTC. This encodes CATCRVAGGPDEQYF.

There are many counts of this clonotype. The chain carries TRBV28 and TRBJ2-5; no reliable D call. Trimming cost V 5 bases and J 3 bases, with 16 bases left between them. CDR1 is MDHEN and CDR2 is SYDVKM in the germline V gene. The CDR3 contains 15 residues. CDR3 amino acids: CASSPLGFSEETQYF. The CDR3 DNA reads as TGTGCCAGCAGTCCCTTGGGGTTCAGTGAAGAGACCCAGTACTTC.

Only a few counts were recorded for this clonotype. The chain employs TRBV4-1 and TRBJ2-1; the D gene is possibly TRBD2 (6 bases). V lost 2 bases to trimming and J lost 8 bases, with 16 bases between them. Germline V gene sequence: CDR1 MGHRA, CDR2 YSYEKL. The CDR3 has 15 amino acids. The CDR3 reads CASSQKEGPRDEQFF. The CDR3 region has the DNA TGCGCCAGCAGCCAAAAGGAGGGCCCTAGGGATGAGCAGTTCTTC.